Shown below are 24 T cell receptor beta chains from a single sample sequenced in a study of Graves' ophthalmopathy and Graves' hyperthyroidism. Transcripts of RNA were the source for amplifying TCR beta CDR3 regions. HTBI primers were employed in first-round RT-PCR, then a second-round multiplex PCR followed. TCRdb independently ran MiXCR on the multiplex PCR reads; one entry per CDR3 protein. The table lists roughly 170,000 distinct CDR3 sequences, 30% to 45% of them singletons, with 8% to 9% in the top ten. Source material: peripheral blood. All receptors derive from a young man with Graves' ophthalmopathy.

V usage is TRBV11-2 and J usage is TRBJ2-7, with 14 bases that match TRBD2. CDR1 SGHAT and CDR2 FQNNGV come from the germline V gene. The CDR3 is made up of 18 amino acids. The trim removed 5 bases at V and 1 base at J, leaving 10 bases unmatched. The CDR3 nucleotides are TGTGCCAGCAGCACCCGGACTAGCGGGAGGCCGCATTCCTACGAGCAGTACTTC. It translates to CASSTRTSGRPHSYEQYF.

The J gene is TRBJ2-7, the V gene TRBV28, with TRBD2 matching over 8 bases. Per the germline V gene, CDR1 is MDHEN and CDR2 is SYDVKM. The CDR3 loop spans 16 amino acids. The junction had 13 bases not matched to a gene; V was cut back by 7 bases and J by 2 bases. The CDR3 reads CASNQGTTSGTYEQYF. The CDR3 DNA reads as TGTGCCAGCAACCAGGGAACCACTAGCGGAACCTACGAGCAGTACTTC.

CDR3 in amino acids: CASSAGAEGNQPQHF. The DNA of the CDR3 is TGTGCCAGCAGTGCGGGGGCAGAGGGCAATCAGCCCCAGCATTTT. This chain uses TRBV27 with TRBJ1-5, with a possible D match to TRBD1 (6 bases). The V end lost 5 bases, the J end lost 2 bases, and 13 bases lay between the germline ends. There are 15 residues in the CDR3. Germline CDR1 and CDR2: MNHEY and SMNVEV (reference sequence).

This clonotype appeared many times. The J gene is TRBJ1-5, the V gene TRBV10-3; TRBD1 might be the D (5 bases). The germline V gene encodes CDR1 ENHRY and CDR2 SYGVKD. V gave up 11 bases and J gave up 3 bases, with 17 bases separating them. The CDR3 consists of 14 residues. This CDR3 is CASGAREVNQPQHF. The CDR3 DNA sequence: TGTGCCTCCGGGGCCAGAGAAGTCAATCAGCCCCAGCATTTT.

This clonotype has ten or more counts. The genes are TRBV6-5 and TRBJ1-5; a possible D gene is TRBD1 (5 bases). From germline, CDR1 is MNHEY and CDR2 SVGAGI. The V and J ends lost 7 bases and 5 bases respectively, with 9 bases between them. CDR3 length equals 12 residues. This CDR3 reads CASKRGDQPQHF. The CDR3 DNA reads as TGTGCCAGCAAGCGGGGCGATCAGCCCCAGCATTTT.

This clonotype was found a few times. The gene calls are TRBV29-1 and TRBJ2-7, with 12 bases identical to TRBD1. Germline values: CDR1 SQVTM, CDR2 ANQGSEA. The CDR3 totals 14 residues. V trimming: 3 bases; J trimming: 5 bases; junction bases outside the gene matches: 5. The CDR3 is CSVDWGTGGHEQYF. CDR3 coding DNA: TGCAGCGTTGACTGGGGGACAGGGGGCCACGAGCAGTACTTC.

This clonotype was detected many times. The rearrangement uses TRBV18 and TRBJ2-7; the match to TRBD1 covers 8 bases. The length of the CDR3 is 15 residues. CDR1 and CDR2 from the germline V gene are KGHSH and LQKENI. V shed 2 bases and J 6 bases; nucleotides not matched to a gene: 9. In nucleotides, the CDR3 is TGTGCCAGCTCACCAGATTCAGGGGGCACGTCCGAGCAGTACTTC. Amino acids: CASSPDSGGTSEQYF. The variable domain in full, with the rest retrieved from reference TRBV18 and TRBJ2-7, is NAGVMQNPRHLVRRRGQEARLRCSPMKGHSHVYWYRQLPEEGLKFMVYLQKENIIDESGMPKERFSAEFPKEGPSILRIQQVVRGDSAAYFCASSPDSGGTSEQYFGPGTRLTVT.

The gene calls are TRBV29-1 and TRBJ2-7, with unresolved D. This CDR3 is 11 amino acids long. Germline V CDR1 and CDR2: SQVTM, ANQGSEA. V lost 3 bases, J lost 3 bases, and 6 bases lay in between. The DNA for the CDR3 is TGCAGCGTTGAGCACTACTACGAGCAGTACTTC. This sequence encodes CSVEHYYEQYF.

J is TRBJ2-7 and V is TRBV6-1, with D possibly matching TRBD2 (5 bases). Germline lookup yields CDR1 MNHNS and CDR2 SASEGT. This CDR3 contains 14 residues. V gave up 6 bases and J gave up 6 bases, with 18 bases separating them. The CDR3 nucleotides are TGTGCCAGCAGGGCTTTTAGCGACTCCCTCGAGCAGTACTTC. This gives the protein CASRAFSDSLEQYF.

V gene TRBV7-3 combines with J gene TRBJ2-7, with 11 bases matching TRBD1. Losses at the gene ends were 6 bases for V and 3 bases for J; bases not matched to a gene: 10. The germline V gene has CDR1 SGHTA and CDR2 FQGTGA. This CDR3 is built from 16 residues. CDR3 region: CASSLAGTGGLYEQYF. CDR3 bases: TGTGCCAGCAGTCTCGCCGGGACAGGGGGACTCTACGAGCAGTACTTC.

This clonotype was recorded many times. The chain has TRBV5-1 and TRBJ1-1, with TRBD1 identical over 7 bases. This CDR3 has 12 amino acids. The germline gives CDR1 SGHRS, CDR2 YFSETQ. V trimming: 4 bases; J trimming: 11 bases; junction bases outside the gene matches: 8. CDR3: CASSTGQFGAFF. In DNA form, the CDR3 reads TGCGCCAGCAGCACGGGACAGTTTGGTGCTTTCTTT.

The sample holds many counts of this clonotype. This chain connects TRBV28 to TRBJ1-6; no clear D. This CDR3 contains 15 residues. CDR1 and CDR2 from the germline V gene are MDHEN and SYDVKM. Deletions cut 6 bases from V and 4 bases from J, with 13 bases between. CDR3 amino acids: CASSDGEGYNSPLHF. The CDR3 coding sequence is TGTGCCAGCAGCGACGGTGAGGGATATAATTCACCCCTCCACTTT.

This clonotype was seen ten or more times. The junction shows a germline mismatch at one end, possibly a read error. This chain uses TRBV6-2 or TRBV6-3 with TRBJ1-1, with 9 bases matching TRBD1. The germline gives CDR1 MNHEY, CDR2 SVGEGT. The CDR3 runs 14 residues. The CDR3 DNA reads as TGTGCCAGCAGGGACAGGGGCGGATACACTGAAGCTATCTTT. Amino acids: CASRDRGGYTEAIF.

In DNA form, the CDR3 reads TGTGCCTGGAGTTCAGGGAACTCCTACGAGCAGTACTTC. The encoded protein is CAWSSGNSYEQYF. The V gene is TRBV30, the J gene TRBJ2-7; a possible D gene is TRBD1 (5 bases). Deletions cut 2 bases from V and 0 bases from J, with 8 bases between. Germline V gene data show CDR1 as GTSNPN and CDR2 as SVGIG (reference sequence). The CDR3 contains 13 residues.

This clonotype was seen repeatedly, ten times or more. The chain joins TRBV18 to TRBJ2-7; TRBD1 is a possible D gene (5 bases). V gave up 1 base and J gave up 5 bases, with 18 bases separating them. The germline V gene encodes CDR1 KGHSH and CDR2 LQKENI. This CDR3 has 16 amino acids. CDR3 sequence reads: CASSPHKTEVCDEQYF. The CDR3 nucleotides are TGTGCCAGCTCACCACATAAGACAGAGGTGTGCGACGAGCAGTACTTC.

This clonotype was detected ten times or more. V is TRBV12-3 or TRBV12-4 and J is TRBJ2-5; the D gene is possibly TRBD2 (5 bases). This CDR3 region has 15 residues. V shed 4 bases and J shed 2 bases, with 14 bases lying between them. The CDR3 bases are TGTGCCAGCAGTTCCCCCGGGATCCTGCAAGAGACCCAGTACTTC. Amino acid sequence: CASSSPGILQETQYF.

This clonotype was observed at least ten times. The chain carries TRBV19 and TRBJ1-6; the match to TRBD1 covers 9 bases. Germline trimming cut 6 bases from V and 9 bases from J; bases unmatched to any gene: 12. Germline V lookup: CDR1 LNHDA, CDR2 SQIVND (reference sequence). The CDR3 consists of 16 residues. This chain's CDR3 is CASSLGQGPSGSPLHF. CDR3 DNA: TGTGCCAGTAGCCTGGGACAGGGCCCCAGCGGTTCACCCCTCCACTTT.

This clonotype was counted ten times or more. V gene TRBV2 combines with J gene TRBJ2-5; TRBD2 matches 10 bases. The CDR3 contains 16 residues. The V segment lost 8 bases and the J segment 4 bases; nucleotides outside the gene matches: 13. The germline V gene has CDR1 SNHLY and CDR2 FYNNEI. The CDR3 nucleotides are TGTGCCAGCGGACGCCGAGGGAGCGGGAGGGTAGAGACCCAGTACTTC. Translated, it gives CASGRRGSGRVETQYF. The complete variable domain, with remaining parts taken from reference TRBV2 and TRBJ2-5, reads EPEVTQTPSHQVTQMGQEVILRCVPISNHLYFYWYRQILGQKVEFLVSFYNNEISEKSEIFDDQFSVERPDGSNFTLKIRSTKLEDSAMYFCASGRRGSGRVETQYFGPGTRLLVL.

This clonotype was observed at least ten times. This chain uses TRBV20-1 with TRBJ2-5; D unclear. Per the germline V gene, CDR1 is DFQATT and CDR2 is SNEGSKA (reference sequence). Trimming cost V 5 bases and J 5 bases, with 9 bases left between them. This CDR3 region has 11 residues. Here the CDR3 DNA reads TGCAGTGCTCAGATTGGGGAGACCCAGTACTTC. Protein sequence: CSAQIGETQYF.

The chain uses TRBV19 and TRBJ1-1; tentative D call: TRBD1 (6 bases). The CDR3 covers 15 residues. V lost 1 base to trimming and J lost 4 bases, with 13 bases between them. In germline, CDR1 is LNHDA, CDR2 SQIVND (reference sequence). CDR3 region: CASSIVRTATTEAFF. Written as DNA, the CDR3 is TGTGCCAGTAGTATAGTCAGGACAGCTACCACTGAAGCTTTCTTT.

The gene calls are TRBV11-3 and TRBJ2-7; D remains unclear. The CDR3 runs to 14 residues. Trimming stripped 5 bases from V and 5 bases from J, with 16 bases between. Germline CDR1 reads SGHNT; CDR2 reads YENEEA. In DNA, the CDR3 is TGTGCCAGCAGCCAAGAGTGGAATGTCGACGAGCAGTACTTC. Amino acids: CASSQEWNVDEQYF.

V is TRBV12-3 or TRBV12-4 and J is TRBJ1-1, with 9 bases aligning to TRBD1. The CDR3 runs 15 residues. V trimming: 2 bases; J trimming: 5 bases; junction bases outside the gene matches: 6. The CDR3 DNA is TGTGCCAGCAGTTTAACAGGGGGCATATCGACTGAAGCTTTCTTT. Its translation: CASSLTGGISTEAFF.

This clonotype was found many times. The rearrangement links TRBV6-1 to TRBJ1-2, with 7 positions matching TRBD1. The germline V gene encodes CDR1 MNHNS and CDR2 SASEGT. The ends lost 6 bases at V and 7 bases at J; junction bases unmatched: 8. The length of the CDR3 is 13 residues. The CDR3 DNA reads TGTGCCAGCAGAGAGCAGGGGGTTAGTGGCTACACCTTC. Amino acid sequence: CASREQGVSGYTF.

This clonotype was observed many times. V gene TRBV19 combines with J gene TRBJ1-5, with TRBD1 as a possible D gene (6 bases). V shed 7 bases and J shed 3 bases, with 16 bases lying between them. Germline V CDR1 and CDR2: LNHDA, SQIVND (reference sequence). This CDR3 contains 15 residues. As DNA, the CDR3 is TGTGCCAGTACCTACGCGTGGGGGGCCAATCAGCCCCAGCATTTT. It codes for CASTYAWGANQPQHF.